The next 23 T cell receptor beta chains were all read from a single sample in a study of post-analysis software for immune sequencing data. Included in the TCR beta cDNA libraries were unique molecular identifiers. MiXCR, applied by TCRdb to the PCR reads, yields one record per CDR3 protein. The data show some 450,000 distinct CDR3 sequences, under 55% seen once. Study-wide points: In patients, five or six TRBV segments were more frequent than in controls, with TRBV5-6, TRBV5-1 and TRBV20-1 among them.

These receptors lack a known antigen. The sequencing sample was made of blood. Receptors originate from a girl aged 10-17 years with multiple sclerosis.

The chain employs TRBV9 and TRBJ2-2; 7 nucleotides agree with TRBD1. The CDR3 totals 15 residues. The V and J ends lost 4 bases and 6 bases, in that order; junction bases with no gene match: 9. Per the germline V gene, CDR1 is SGDLS and CDR2 is YYNGEE. CDR3 coding DNA: TGTGCCAGCAGCCCCCAGGGGGTGACGCCCGGGGAGCTGTTTTTT. Residues: CASSPQGVTPGELFF.

This clonotype was recorded once. V and J are TRBV7-9 and TRBJ2-7; possible D gene TRBD2, 6 bases. Trimming removed 1 base from V and 2 bases from J, with 15 bases in between. The length of the CDR3 is 16 residues. The germline gives CDR1 SEHNR, CDR2 FQNEAQ (reference sequence). The CDR3, as DNA: TGTGCCAGCAGCTTAGTGGGGCGGGAAAAACCCTACGAGCAGTACTTC. Translated, it gives CASSLVGREKPYEQYF.

The CDR3 DNA sequence: TGCAGCGTTGAGGGGGGGCCCTATGGCTACACCTTC. It translates to CSVEGGPYGYTF. The V gene is TRBV29-1, the J gene TRBJ1-2; TRBD1 is a possible D gene (6 bases). Trimming cost V 3 bases and J 4 bases, with 9 bases left between them. Germline CDR1 SQVTM, CDR2 ANQGSEA. This CDR3 has 12 amino acids.

This clonotype turned up a few times. This chain uses TRBV11-1 with TRBJ2-5, with 7 positions matching TRBD2. Matching the DNA end better, TRBJ2-7 makes the J call doubtful. CDR3 length equals 14 residues. Looked up from germline, CDR1 is SGHAT and CDR2 is FQDESV (reference sequence). CDR3 nucleotides: TGTGCCAGCAGCCCCCGCGGGGGTAGGTACGAGCAGTACTTC. Translation gives CASSPRGGRYEQYF.

This clonotype has a handful of counts. The chain couples TRBV20-1 to TRBJ2-7; D gene unclear. Deletions cut 6 bases from V and 3 bases from J, with 12 bases between. The length of the CDR3 is 12 residues. Germline V gene data show CDR1 as DFQATT and CDR2 as SNEGSKA (reference sequence). The CDR3 nucleotides read TGCAGTGCCGAAAGGGTGGGCTACGAGCAGTACTTC. This codes for CSAERVGYEQYF.

The sample holds a few counts of this clonotype. The J gene is TRBJ2-7, the V gene TRBV6-5; maybe TRBD1 (6 bases). Germline CDR1 reads MNHEY; CDR2 reads SVGAGI. The CDR3 runs 16 residues. The V gene lost 6 bases and the J gene lost 1 base, with 19 bases spanning the gap. CDR3 sequence reads: CASSQISRTVSYEQYF. In DNA, the CDR3 is TGTGCCAGCAGCCAAATCTCCCGGACAGTATCCTACGAGCAGTACTTC.

This clonotype has more than one count but fewer than ten. The gene calls are TRBV7-2 and TRBJ2-7; 7 positions match TRBD1. The V gene end was trimmed by 5 bases and the J gene end by 3 bases; junction bases not matched to a gene: 13. CDR3 length: 16 residues. Looked up from germline, CDR1 is SGHTA and CDR2 is FQGNSA. The CDR3 region is CASSPPPGTVVYEQYF. CDR3 sequence (DNA): TGTGCCAGCAGCCCCCCTCCCGGGACAGTAGTCTACGAGCAGTACTTC. Variable domain in full (rest from reference TRBV7-2 and TRBJ2-7): GAGVSQSPSNKVTEKGKDVELRCDPISGHTALYWYRQSLGQGLEFLIYFQGNSAPDKSGLPSDRFSAERTGGSVSTLTIQRTQQEDSAVYLCASSPPPGTVVYEQYFGPGTRLTVT.

Of note for this clonotype: The junction and the germline gene differ at one end; a read error may be behind it. DNA for the CDR3: TGCGGTGCTAACAGACAGGGATTAAACTATGGCTACACCTTC. Its protein is CGANRQGLNYGYTF. V is TRBV20-1 and J is TRBJ1-2; 7 nucleotides align to TRBD1. Germline lookup yields CDR1 DFQATT and CDR2 SNEGSKA (reference sequence). This CDR3 is 14 amino acids long.

This clonotype was seen a handful of times. The chain carries TRBV7-9 and TRBJ2-1, with 8 bases identical to TRBD2. This CDR3 spans 15 amino acids. V lost 5 bases, J lost 9 bases, and 12 bases stayed unmatched. Germline lookup yields CDR1 SEHNR and CDR2 FQNEAQ (reference sequence). The CDR3 sequence is CASSTGTRESVEQFF. Here the CDR3 DNA reads TGTGCCAGCAGCACCGGGACTAGGGAATCTGTTGAGCAGTTCTTC.

V is TRBV15 and J is TRBJ1-4; a possible D gene is TRBD1 (5 bases). CDR1 and CDR2 (germline): LNHNV, YYDKDF (reference sequence). V lost 1 base, J lost 8 bases, and 17 bases lay in between. The CDR3 has 16 residues. The chain's CDR3 is CATSRGVGQGDEKLFF. The CDR3 nucleotides read TGTGCCACCAGCAGAGGAGTTGGGCAGGGCGACGAAAAACTGTTTTTT. Variable domain in full (rest from reference TRBV15 and TRBJ1-4): DAMVIQNPRYQVTQFGKPVTLSCSQTLNHNVMYWYQQKSSQAPKLLFHYYDKDFNNEADTPDNFQSRRPNTSFCFLDIRSPGLGDTAMYLCATSRGVGQGDEKLFFGSGTQLSVL.

This chain joins TRBV5-4 and TRBJ2-3; no definite D call. Trimming took off 4 bases at V and 4 bases at J, with 19 bases between the two ends. The CDR3 is made up of 16 amino acids. CDR1 is SGHNT, CDR2 YYREEE, per germline (reference sequence). In nucleotides, the CDR3 is TGTGCCAGCAGCAACGCCCAGGAGCGCAGCTCAGATACGCAGTATTTT. Amino acids: CASSNAQERSSDTQYF.

The J gene is TRBJ2-7, the V gene TRBV7-2; 11 bases line up with TRBD2. The CDR3 covers 19 residues. Trimming removed 3 bases from V and 0 bases from J; junction bases left unmatched: 13. The germline CDR1 and CDR2 sequences are SGHTA and FQGNSA. CDR3 DNA: TGTGCCAGCAGCTTGAGGGGGACTAGCGGAGTAGGGGGCTCCTACGAGCAGTACTTC. Translated: CASSLRGTSGVGGSYEQYF.

In DNA form, the CDR3 reads TGTGCCAGCAGTTCGACAGGGGGAAAGTACGAGCAGTACTTC. As protein: CASSSTGGKYEQYF. The chain couples TRBV6-2 or TRBV6-3 to TRBJ2-7; 9 bases match TRBD1. CDR1 and CDR2 (germline): MNHEY, SVGEGT. The V gene end was trimmed by 4 bases and the J gene end by 4 bases; junction bases not matched to a gene: 5. The CDR3 runs to 14 residues.

This clonotype was found a few times. This chain uses TRBV11-3 with TRBJ2-1; possible D gene TRBD1, 6 bases. Per the germline V gene, CDR1 is SGHNT and CDR2 is YENEEA. V was cut by 1 base and J by 12 bases, with 16 bases left in between. The CDR3 is 14 residues long. CDR3 DNA sequence: TGTGCCAGCAGCTTAGGAGAAGGGGGAGCTAGGCAGTTCTTC. Residues: CASSLGEGGARQFF. Based on the CDR3 plus reference TRBV11-3 and TRBJ2-1, the full variable domain is EAGVVQSPRYKIIEKKQPVAFWCNPISGHNTLYWYLQNLGQGPELLIRYENEEAVDDSQLPKDRFSAERLKGVDSTLKIQPAELGDSAVYLCASSLGEGGARQFFGPGTRLTVL.

In the case of this clonotype: A much more abundant neighbour one base away suggests this may be a read error. V gene TRBV12-3 or TRBV12-4 combines with J gene TRBJ2-6; TRBD1 aligns across 8 bases. The CDR3 sequence is 15 residues long. The CDR3 loop reads CASEDRDSGASVLTF. In DNA form, the CDR3 reads TGTGCCAGCGAGGACAGGGACTCTGGGGCCAGCGTCCTGACTTTC.

This clonotype was detected only a few times. The chain joins TRBV5-1 to TRBJ1-2; 8 bases map to TRBD1. V was pared by 3 bases and J by 8 bases, with 6 bases of the junction left unmatched. The length of the CDR3 is 13 residues. The germline gives CDR1 SGHRS, CDR2 YFSETQ. CDR3 region: CASSSQGADGYTF. DNA of the CDR3: TGCGCCAGCAGCTCGCAGGGGGCGGACGGCTACACCTTC.

The chain carries TRBV15 and TRBJ1-2; D remains unclear. Germline-derived CDR1 and CDR2 are LNHNV and YYDKDF (reference sequence). The CDR3 covers 14 residues. The V gene lost 5 bases and the J gene lost 2 bases, with 12 bases spanning the gap. CDR3 region: CATSRTGINYGYTF. The CDR3 nucleotides read TGTGCCACCAGCCGGACGGGAATCAACTATGGCTACACCTTC. The whole variable domain, remainder taken from reference TRBV15 and TRBJ1-2, is DAMVIQNPRYQVTQFGKPVTLSCSQTLNHNVMYWYQQKSSQAPKLLFHYYDKDFNNEADTPDNFQSRRPNTSFCFLDIRSPGLGDTAMYLCATSRTGINYGYTFGSGTRLTVV.

The gene calls are TRBV7-3 and TRBJ2-3; maybe TRBD2 (6 bases). This CDR3 spans 14 amino acids. Trimming took 5 bases from V and 4 from J, leaving 13 bases between them. Germline V gene data show CDR1 as SGHTA and CDR2 as FQGTGA. CDR3 residues: CASSPRLVPDTQYF. CDR3 nucleotides: TGTGCCAGCAGCCCGAGACTAGTCCCAGATACGCAGTATTTT.

In this sample, this clonotype turned up a few times. The genes are TRBV6-2 or TRBV6-3 and TRBJ1-5; weak D call: TRBD1 (5 bases). Trimming took 2 bases from V and 3 from J, leaving 11 bases between them. Germline V lookup: CDR1 MNHEY, CDR2 SVGEGT. The CDR3 runs to 15 residues. The CDR3 is CASSYGGASNQPQHF. For the CDR3, the DNA is TGTGCCAGCAGTTACGGCGGGGCCTCCAATCAGCCCCAGCATTTT.

CDR3 sequence (DNA): TGTGCCAGCAGCCGATCAAGTACCTACGAGCAGTACTTC. Residues: CASSRSSTYEQYF. The chain uses TRBV7-6 and TRBJ2-4; unclear D gene. Matching the DNA end better, TRBJ2-7 makes the J call doubtful. Germline CDR1 and CDR2: SGHVS and FNYEAQ. CDR3 length: 13 amino acids.

This chain uses TRBV20-1 with TRBJ2-1; either TRBD1 or TRBD2 may supply D (5 bases each). The CDR3 is 14 residues long. Germline-derived CDR1 and CDR2 are DFQATT and SNEGSKA (reference sequence). The CDR3 DNA sequence: TGCGGCTCACTCGGGGACGTATCCTACAATGAGCAGTTCTTC. Protein sequence: CGSLGDVSYNEQFF.

This clonotype has just a few counts. The chain links TRBV9 to TRBJ1-2, with 8 bases that match TRBD1. Trimming removed 3 bases from V and 2 bases from J; junction bases left unmatched: 0. Germline V gene lookup returns CDR1 SGDLS and CDR2 YYNGEE. The CDR3 totals 13 residues. CDR3 sequence (DNA): TGTGCCAGCAGCGGGACAGGGAACTATGGCTACACCTTC. Amino acids: CASSGTGNYGYTF.

This clonotype was observed a few times. The chain employs TRBV20-1 and TRBJ1-4; the D is unclear. V was clipped by 3 bases and J by 5 bases, with 4 bases between them. CDR3 length equals 11 residues. Per the germline V gene, CDR1 is DFQATT and CDR2 is SNEGSKA (reference sequence). CDR3 DNA sequence: TGCAGTGCTAGGTGGAATGAAAAACTGTTTTTT. Translation: CSARWNEKLFF.